The source of this T cell receptor (beta chain) is a study of Ad26.COV2.S vaccination and SARS-CoV-2 variants. Study overall: Participants got Ad26.COV2.S intramuscularly, once or twice 56 days apart.

Comment on this clone: Its antigen remains unidentified.

Findings and caveats of the study: Researchers cautioned that TCR breadth and depth analyses may have underestimated total T cell responses. After vaccination, reports described spike-specific CD8+ and CD4+ T cell responses as showing substantial breadth.

Clones were sequenced by immunoSEQ multiplex PCR, and TCRdb holds only the in-frame ones, with some missing. The data contain 400,000 or so clones, less than 90% of them singletons. The CDR3 has 17 amino acids. Trimming took off 4 bases at V and 0 bases at J, with 13 bases between the two ends. Germline-derived CDR1 and CDR2 are SEHNR and FQNEAQ (reference sequence). This sample's treatment: over 15 received Ad26.COV2.S at low or high dose, single or two shots; 5 received placebo; per-sample allocation not given. Collection of samples fell on day 63 after the first vaccine or placebo injection. Boston provided a donor who was an adult aged 18-55 years.

The source was peripheral blood, collected in a trial of Ad26.COV2.S vaccine versus placebo. The chain couples TRBV7-9 to TRBJ2-6; perhaps TRBD1 as D (5 bases). This TCR was sampled from a person aged 18-65 years who received the Ad26.COV2.S COVID-19 vaccine or a placebo. The CDR3 loop is CASSSMDMPSGANVLTF. CDR3 in DNA: TGTGCCAGCAGCTCCATGGACATGCCCTCTGGGGCCAACGTCCTGACTTTC. Complete variable domain (other parts from reference TRBV7-9 and TRBJ2-6): DTGVSQNPRHKITKRGQNVTFRCDPISEHNRLYWYRQTLGQGPEFLTYFQNEAQLEKSRLLSDRFSAERPKGSFSTLEIQRTEQGDSAMYLCASSSMDMPSGANVLTFGAGSRLTVL.